The following is a T cell receptor (beta chain) sequence with its context. Its antigen is undetermined. The sample comes from a study of OX40 agonist ivuxolimab in advanced cancers. Study summary: In this cohort, patients received ivuxolimab, an agonistic anti-OX40 (CD134) antibody. Overall study results and limits: Clonal expansion was seen in CD4+ and CD8+ blood T cells by week 6 at 0.1 to 3.0 mg/kg.

Profiled with immunoSEQ multiplex PCR; TCRdb holds only in-frame clones, not every one. The data hold over 55,000 clones, with approximately 82% observed a single time. No patient had autoimmune disease or received systemic immunosuppression. The source is an adult with an advanced solid tumor such as melanoma, head and neck, liver or kidney cancer. This sample comprised CD4+ or CD8+ T cells sorted from blood, obtained in a trial of the OX40 agonist ivuxolimab.

This CDR3 is CSVARDRVAYEQYF. The CDR3 bases are TGCAGCGTTGCCCGGGACAGGGTGGCCTACGAGCAGTACTTC. The chain joins TRBV29-1 to TRBJ2-7, with 9 bases identical to TRBD1. Germline assignment: CDR1 SQVTM and CDR2 ANQGSEA. J was trimmed by 2 bases and V by 4 bases; bases with no gene match: 6. This CDR3 spans 14 amino acids.